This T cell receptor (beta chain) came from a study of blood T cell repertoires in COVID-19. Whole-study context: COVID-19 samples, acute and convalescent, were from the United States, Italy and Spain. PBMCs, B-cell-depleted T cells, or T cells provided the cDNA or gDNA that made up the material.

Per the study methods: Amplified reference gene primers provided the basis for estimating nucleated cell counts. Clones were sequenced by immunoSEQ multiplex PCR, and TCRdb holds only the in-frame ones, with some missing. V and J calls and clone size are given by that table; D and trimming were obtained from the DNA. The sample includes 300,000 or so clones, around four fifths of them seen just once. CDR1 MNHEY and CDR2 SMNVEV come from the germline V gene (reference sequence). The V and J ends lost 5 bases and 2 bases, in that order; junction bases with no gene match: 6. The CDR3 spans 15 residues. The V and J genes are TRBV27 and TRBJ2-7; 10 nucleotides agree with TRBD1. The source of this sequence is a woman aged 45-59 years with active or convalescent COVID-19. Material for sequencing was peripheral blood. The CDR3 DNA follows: TGTGCCAGCAGTCTAGGACAGGGGGTCGCCTACGAGCAGTACTTC. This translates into CASSLGQGVAYEQYF.